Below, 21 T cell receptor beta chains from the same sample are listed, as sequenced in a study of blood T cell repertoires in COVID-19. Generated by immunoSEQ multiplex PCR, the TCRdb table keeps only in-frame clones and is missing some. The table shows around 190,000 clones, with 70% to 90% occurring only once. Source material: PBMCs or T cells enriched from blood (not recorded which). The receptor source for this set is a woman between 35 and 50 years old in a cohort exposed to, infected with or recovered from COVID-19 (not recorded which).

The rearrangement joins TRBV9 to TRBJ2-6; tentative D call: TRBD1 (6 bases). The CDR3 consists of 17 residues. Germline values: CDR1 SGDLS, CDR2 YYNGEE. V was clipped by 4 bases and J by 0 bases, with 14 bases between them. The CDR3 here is CASSPPGQLSGANVLTF. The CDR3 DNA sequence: TGTGCCAGCAGCCCACCAGGACAGCTCTCTGGGGCCAACGTCCTGACTTTC.

CDR3: CASGSRGQETQYF. CDR3 in DNA: TGTGCCAGCGGATCCCGGGGACAAGAGACCCAGTACTTC. The chain is built from TRBV12-3 or TRBV12-4 and TRBJ2-5, with D possibly being TRBD2 (5 bases). This CDR3 comprises 13 residues. V gave up 8 bases and J gave up 2 bases, with 12 bases separating them.

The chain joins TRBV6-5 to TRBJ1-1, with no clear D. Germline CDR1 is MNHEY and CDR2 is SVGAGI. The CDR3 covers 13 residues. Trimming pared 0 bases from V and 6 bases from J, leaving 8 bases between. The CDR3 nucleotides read TGTGCCAGCAGTTACTCCTCGGGATCTGAAGCTTTCTTT. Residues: CASSYSSGSEAFF.

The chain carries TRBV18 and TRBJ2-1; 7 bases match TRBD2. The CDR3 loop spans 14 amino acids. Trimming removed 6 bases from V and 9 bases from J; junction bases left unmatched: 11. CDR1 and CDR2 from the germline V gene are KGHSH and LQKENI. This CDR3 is CASSPYTSGGEQFF. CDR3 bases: TGTGCCAGCTCCCCATACACCTCGGGGGGTGAGCAGTTCTTC. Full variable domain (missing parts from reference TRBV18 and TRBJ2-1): NAGVMQNPRHLVRRRGQEARLRCSPMKGHSHVYWYRQLPEEGLKFMVYLQKENIIDESGMPKERFSAEFPKEGPSILRIQQVVRGDSAAYFCASSPYTSGGEQFFGPGTRLTVL.

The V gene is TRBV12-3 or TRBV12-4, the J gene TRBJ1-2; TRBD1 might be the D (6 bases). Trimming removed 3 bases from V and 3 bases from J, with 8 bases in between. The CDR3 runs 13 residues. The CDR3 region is CASSFRGDYGYTF. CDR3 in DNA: TGTGCCAGCAGTTTCAGGGGTGACTATGGCTACACCTTC.

The CDR3 loop is CASSLSPGQYNEQFF. CDR3 coding DNA: TGTGCCAGCAGCTTAAGCCCCGGACAGTACAATGAGCAGTTCTTC. The chain has TRBV28 and TRBJ2-1; the D gene is possibly TRBD1 (6 bases). Germline CDR1 reads MDHEN; CDR2 reads SYDVKM. The CDR3 totals 15 residues. V was trimmed by 6 bases and J by 4 bases, leaving 16 bases between them.

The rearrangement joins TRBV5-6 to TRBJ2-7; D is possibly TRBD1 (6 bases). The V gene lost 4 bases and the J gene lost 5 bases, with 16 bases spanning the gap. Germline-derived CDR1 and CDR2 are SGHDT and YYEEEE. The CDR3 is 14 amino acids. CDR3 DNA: TGTGCCAGCAGCAACAGGGTCTGGTACCACGAGCAGTACTTC. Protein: CASSNRVWYHEQYF.

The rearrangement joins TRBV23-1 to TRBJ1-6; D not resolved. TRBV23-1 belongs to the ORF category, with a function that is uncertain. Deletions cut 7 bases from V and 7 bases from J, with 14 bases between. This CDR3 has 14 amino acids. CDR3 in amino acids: CASTRNRLNSPLHF. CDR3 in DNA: TGCGCCAGCACTCGAAACAGATTAAATTCACCCCTCCACTTT.

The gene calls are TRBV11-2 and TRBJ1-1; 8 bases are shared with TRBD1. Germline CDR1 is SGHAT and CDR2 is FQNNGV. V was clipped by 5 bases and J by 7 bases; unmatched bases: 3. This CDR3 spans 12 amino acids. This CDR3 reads CASSRTGNEAFF. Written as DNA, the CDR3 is TGTGCCAGCAGCAGGACAGGGAATGAAGCTTTCTTT.

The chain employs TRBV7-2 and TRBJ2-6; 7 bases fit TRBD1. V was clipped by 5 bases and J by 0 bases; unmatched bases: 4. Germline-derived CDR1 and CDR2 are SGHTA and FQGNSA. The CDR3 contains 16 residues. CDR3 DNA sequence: TGTGCCAGCAGCCCAGGGGGTTTCTCTGGGGCCAACGTCCTGACTTTC. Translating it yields CASSPGGFSGANVLTF.

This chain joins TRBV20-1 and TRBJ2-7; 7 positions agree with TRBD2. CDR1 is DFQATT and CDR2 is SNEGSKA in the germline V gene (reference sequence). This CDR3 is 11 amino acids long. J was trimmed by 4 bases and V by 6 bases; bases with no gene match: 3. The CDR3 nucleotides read TGCAGTGCCGGACTAGTTTACGAGCAGTACTTC. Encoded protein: CSAGLVYEQYF.

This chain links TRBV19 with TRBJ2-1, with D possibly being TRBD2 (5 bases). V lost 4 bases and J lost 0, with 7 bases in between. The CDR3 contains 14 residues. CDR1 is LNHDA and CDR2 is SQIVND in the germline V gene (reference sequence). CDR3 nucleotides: TGTGCCAGTAGTAACAGCGGCTCCTACAATGAGCAGTTCTTC. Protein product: CASSNSGSYNEQFF.

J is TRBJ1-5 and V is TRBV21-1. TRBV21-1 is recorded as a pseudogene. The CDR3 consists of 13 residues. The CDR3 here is CASRGLNNQPQHF. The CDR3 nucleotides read TGTGCCAGCAGGGGACTCAACAATCAGCCCCAGCATTTT.

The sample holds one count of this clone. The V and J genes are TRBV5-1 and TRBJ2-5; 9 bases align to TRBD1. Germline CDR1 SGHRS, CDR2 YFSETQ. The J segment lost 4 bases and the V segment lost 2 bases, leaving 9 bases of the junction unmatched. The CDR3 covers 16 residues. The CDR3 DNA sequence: TGCGCCAGCAGCTTTGGATACAGGGGGCGCCGAGAGACCCAGTACTTC. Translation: CASSFGYRGRRETQYF. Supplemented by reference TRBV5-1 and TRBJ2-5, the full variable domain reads KAGVTQTPRYLIKTRGQQVTLSCSPISGHRSVSWYQQTPGQGLQFLFEYFSETQRNKGNFPGRFSGRQFSNSRSEMNVSTLELGDSALYLCASSFGYRGRRETQYFGPGTRLLVL.

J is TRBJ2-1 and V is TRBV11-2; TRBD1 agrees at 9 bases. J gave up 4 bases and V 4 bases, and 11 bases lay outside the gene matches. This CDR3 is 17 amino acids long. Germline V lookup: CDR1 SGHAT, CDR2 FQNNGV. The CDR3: CASSSLLTGTGYNEQFF. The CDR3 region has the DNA TGTGCCAGCAGCTCCCTTTTGACCGGGACAGGGTACAATGAGCAGTTCTTC.

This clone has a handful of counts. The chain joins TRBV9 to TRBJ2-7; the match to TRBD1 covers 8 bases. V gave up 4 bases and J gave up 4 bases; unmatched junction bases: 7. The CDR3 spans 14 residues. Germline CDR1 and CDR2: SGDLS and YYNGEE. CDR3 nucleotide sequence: TGTGCCAGCAGCCCGACAGGGGTGATTTACGAGCAGTACTTC. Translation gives CASSPTGVIYEQYF.

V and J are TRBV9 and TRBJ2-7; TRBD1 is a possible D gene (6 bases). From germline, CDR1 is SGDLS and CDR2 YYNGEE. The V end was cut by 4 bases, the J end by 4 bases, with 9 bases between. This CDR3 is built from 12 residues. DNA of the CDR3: TGTGCCAGCAGCCCCACAGGGTACGAGCAGTACTTC. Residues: CASSPTGYEQYF.

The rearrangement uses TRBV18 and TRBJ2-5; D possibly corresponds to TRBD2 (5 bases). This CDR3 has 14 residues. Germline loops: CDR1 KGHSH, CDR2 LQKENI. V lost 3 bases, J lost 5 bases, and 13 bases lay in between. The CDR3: CASSPFGPGETQYF. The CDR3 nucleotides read TGTGCCAGCTCACCCTTCGGACCGGGGGAGACCCAGTACTTC.

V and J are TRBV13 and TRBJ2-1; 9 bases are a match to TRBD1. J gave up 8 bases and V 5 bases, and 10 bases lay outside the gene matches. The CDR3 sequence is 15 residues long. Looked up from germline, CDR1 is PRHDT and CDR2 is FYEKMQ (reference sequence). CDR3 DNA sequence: TGTGCCAGCAGCCCACGTGGGACAGGGTTGTATGAGCAGTTCTTC. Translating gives CASSPRGTGLYEQFF.

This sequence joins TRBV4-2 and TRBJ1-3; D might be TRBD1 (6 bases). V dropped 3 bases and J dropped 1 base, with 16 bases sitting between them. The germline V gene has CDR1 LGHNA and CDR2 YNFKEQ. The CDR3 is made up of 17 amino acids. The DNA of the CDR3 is TGTGCCAGCAGCCACCCCCGCCTGGGGGCATCTGGAAACACCATATATTTT. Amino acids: CASSHPRLGASGNTIYF.

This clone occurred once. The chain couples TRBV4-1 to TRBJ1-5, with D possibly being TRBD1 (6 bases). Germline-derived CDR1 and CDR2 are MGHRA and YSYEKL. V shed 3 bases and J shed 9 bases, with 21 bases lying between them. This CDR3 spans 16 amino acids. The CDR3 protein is CASSQPPHGVRGPQHF. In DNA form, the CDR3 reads TGCGCCAGCAGCCAGCCCCCACACGGGGTCAGGGGGCCCCAGCATTTT.